These T cell receptor beta chains were read from a single sample in a study of blood T cell repertoires in COVID-19. TCRdb's table, derived via immunoSEQ multiplex PCR, lists solely in-frame clones and lacks some. The repertoire holds 100,000 to 150,000 clones, roughly 84% seen once, with under 15% in the top ten. Material: peripheral blood. These receptors were obtained from a woman aged 25 to 39 who had recovered from COVID-19. CDR3s leave out the opening cysteine and the closing phenylalanine or tryptophan. The size entry is marked missing in some rows and otherwise reads once, few, many or a size class.

abundance	len	v_gene	j_gene	CDR3aa
NA	13	TRBV6-5	TRBJ2-1	ASSPAGGGAYEQF
NA	13	TRBV25-1	TRBJ1-1	ASSDARRGATEAF
NA	12	TRBV6-5	TRBJ1-3	ASSQRNIGNTIY
NA	12	TRBV6-1	TRBJ1-1	ASSETRGSTEAF
NA	12	TRBV6-5	TRBJ2-7	ASSRSGPLAEQY
NA	12	TRBV30	TRBJ1-1	AWTGGGRGTEAF
NA	14	TRBV5-8	TRBJ2-1	ASSPPGGVVRNEQF
NA	12	TRBV5-1	TRBJ1-4	ASRTGATNEKLF
NA	15	TRBV5-1	TRBJ2-1	ASSMGLAGLTHNEQF
NA	13	TRBV30	TRBJ1-3	AWSTGTVSGNTIY
NA	15	TRBV11-3	TRBJ2-1	ASSLDSGTSGSREQF
NA	14	TRBV11-2	TRBJ2-1	ASSLVLAGGYNEQF
NA	11	TRBV24-1	TRBJ2-7	ATSEGSSYEQY
NA	13	TRBV5-4	TRBJ2-7	ASSGSYSRGYEQY
once	12	TRBV10-3	TRBJ1-1	AISRQEMNTEAF
once	9	TRBV7-2	TRBJ2-3	ASSLGGGQY
NA	10	TRBV12-3/TRBV12-4	TRBJ1-4	ASSPSGEKLF
NA	13	TRBV3-1/TRBV3-2	TRBJ2-3	ASSRRGLGTDTQY
NA	12	TRBV6-5	TRBJ1-1	ASSRLTGNTEAF
NA	12	TRBV9	TRBJ2-5	ASSREGELQTQY
NA	13	TRBV19	TRBJ1-5	ASRDRGLSNQPQH
NA	13	TRBV4-2	TRBJ2-3	ASSQIMRGTDTQY